Below are 20 T cell receptor beta chains sequenced from a single sample in a study of T cell responses to AZD1222 COVID-19 vaccine. The table came from immunoSEQ multiplex PCR; TCRdb's copy has only in-frame clones and leaves some out. The table lists approximately 150,000 clones, about 90% of them singletons. The sample here was peripheral blood, taken 28 days after the second AZD1222 dose. These receptors were taken from an adult who received the AZD1222 COVID-19 vaccine.

The gene calls are TRBV9 and TRBJ1-1; D ambiguous. The V and J ends lost 4 bases and 1 base respectively, with 11 bases between them. The CDR3 spans 14 residues. CDR1 and CDR2 (germline): SGDLS, YYNGEE. The CDR3: CASSPSASNTEAFF. The CDR3 DNA follows: TGTGCCAGCAGCCCTTCCGCATCGAACACTGAAGCTTTCTTT.

This chain joins TRBV27 and TRBJ2-4; TRBD1 is a possible D gene (6 bases). The CDR3 extends over 17 amino acids. Trimming shortened V by 3 bases and J by 8 bases, and 23 bases separated the two germline ends. Germline assignment: CDR1 MNHEY and CDR2 SMNVEV (reference sequence). The CDR3 nucleotides read TGTGCCAGCAGTTTTGGGGCCGGGGCCGCAGGGGCGGACATTCAGTACTTC. It translates to CASSFGAGAAGADIQYF.

The genes are TRBV7-9 and TRBJ2-1; no reliable D call. Trimming cost V 0 bases and J 8 bases, with 5 bases left between them. The germline CDR1 and CDR2 sequences are SEHNR and FQNEAQ (reference sequence). The CDR3 length is 12 residues. CDR3 region: CASSLAIDEQFF. In DNA, the CDR3 is TGTGCCAGCAGCTTAGCAATCGATGAGCAGTTCTTC.

In this sample, this clone turned up a few times. Other DNA sequences from this sample encode an identical CDR3 as well. The V gene is TRBV29-1, the J gene TRBJ1-1; D remains ambiguous. Germline CDR1 and CDR2: SQVTM and ANQGSEA. Between the trimmed V and J ends, which lost 5 bases and 0 bases, there was a span of 7 bases. This CDR3 has 12 residues. The CDR3 sequence: CSVRHMNTEAFF. The CDR3 nucleotides are TGCAGCGTTAGGCACATGAACACTGAAGCTTTCTTT.

The chain has TRBV18 and TRBJ1-1; D is undetermined. This CDR3 contains 14 residues. Germline-derived CDR1 and CDR2 are KGHSH and LQKENI. V was shortened by 5 bases and J by 0 bases, with 10 bases between the two germline ends. CDR3 residues: CASSAGRLNTEAFF. CDR3 bases: TGTGCCAGCTCAGCGGGGAGACTGAACACTGAAGCTTTCTTT.

The V call is TRBV6-5, the J call TRBJ2-1; no definite D call. Germline CDR1 is MNHEY and CDR2 is SVGAGI. Trimming took off 7 bases at V and 4 bases at J, with 17 bases between the two ends. The CDR3 contains 15 residues. CDR3 sequence (DNA): TGTGCCAGCACCTCCGAACCTTCCTCTTACAATGAGCAGTTCTTC. Protein sequence: CASTSEPSSYNEQFF.

V is TRBV14 and J is TRBJ2-1; tentatively, D is TRBD1 or TRBD2 (5 bases each). Germline CDR1 and CDR2: SGHDN and FVKESK. The CDR3 extends over 15 amino acids. Trimming cost V 4 bases and J 5 bases, with 15 bases left between them. The CDR3 reads CASSPFRGWDNEQFF. In DNA, the CDR3 is TGTGCCAGCAGCCCTTTTCGGGGCTGGGACAATGAGCAGTTCTTC.

In regard to this clone: The CDR3 ends on some other residue instead of the conserved phenylalanine or tryptophan, so this is likely a read error. The rearrangement links TRBV12-3 or TRBV12-4 to TRBJ1-1, with D unresolved. CDR3 length: 12 residues. Trimming removed 2 bases from V and 7 bases from J, with 8 bases in between. CDR3 region: CASSLRQNEAFL. CDR3 nucleotide sequence: TGTGCCAGCAGTTTAAGGCAGAATGAAGCTTTCCTT.

The chain combines TRBV27 with TRBJ2-7, with D possibly matching TRBD1 (6 bases). The CDR3 runs to 14 residues. CDR1 MNHEY and CDR2 SMNVEV come from the germline V gene (reference sequence). The ends were cut back, 2 bases at V and 5 bases at J, with 13 bases in the middle. Here the CDR3 DNA reads TGTGCCAGCAGTTTAGGGGGCAGGGTCAACGAGCAGTACTTC. It translates to CASSLGGRVNEQYF.

A single count supports this clone. J is TRBJ2-3 and V is TRBV27; no clear D. Germline CDR1 MNHEY, CDR2 SMNVEV (reference sequence). Trimming took 1 base from V and 0 from J, leaving 8 bases between them. The CDR3 is 15 amino acids. The CDR3 sequence is CASSLYGDSTDTQYF. CDR3 sequence (DNA): TGTGCCAGCAGTTTATATGGAGACAGCACAGATACGCAGTATTTT.

CDR3 coding DNA: TGTGCCAGCACCCCCGGGGGGCCAGAGGCTTTCTTT. Amino acid sequence: CASTPGGPEAFF. This chain joins TRBV6-5 and TRBJ1-1; a weak D match, TRBD1 (6 bases). Germline-derived CDR1 and CDR2 are MNHEY and SVGAGI. Trimming took 7 bases from V and 11 from J, leaving 17 bases between them. The CDR3 is made up of 12 amino acids.

CDR3 sequence (DNA): TGTGCCAGCAGCGTAGCTCCCCATGATACGCAGTATTTT. It yields the protein CASSVAPHDTQYF. The chain is built from TRBV9 and TRBJ2-3, with D uncertain. V was clipped by 0 bases and J by 6 bases, with 8 bases between them. The CDR3 is 13 residues long. Germline CDR1 SGDLS, CDR2 YYNGEE. Variable domain in full (rest from reference TRBV9 and TRBJ2-3): DSGVTQTPKHLITATGQRVTLRCSPRSGDLSVYWYQQSLDQGLQFLIQYYNGEERAKGNILERFSAQQFPDLHSELNLSSLELGDSALYFCASSVAPHDTQYFGPGTRLTVL.

The chain joins TRBV13 to TRBJ1-1; D unresolved. The germline CDR1 and CDR2 sequences are PRHDT and FYEKMQ (reference sequence). Trimming pared 3 bases from V and 1 base from J, leaving 12 bases between. CDR3 length: 15 residues. CDR3 in amino acids: CASSLTWTENTEAFF. CDR3 coding DNA: TGTGCCAGCAGCTTGACATGGACGGAGAACACTGAAGCTTTCTTT.

This chain links TRBV19 with TRBJ2-1, with a weak D call TRBD2 (6 bases). Germline V gene sequence: CDR1 LNHDA, CDR2 SQIVND (reference sequence). The CDR3 totals 14 residues. Trimming pared 1 base from V and 8 bases from J, leaving 12 bases between. The CDR3 loop is CASSIGRDVDEQFF. The CDR3 nucleotides read TGTGCCAGTAGTATAGGGAGGGATGTGGATGAGCAGTTCTTC. Drawing the rest from reference TRBV19 and TRBJ2-1, the complete variable domain is DGGITQSPKYLFRKEGQNVTLSCEQNLNHDAMYWYRQDPGQGLRLIYYSQIVNDFQKGDIAEGYSVSREKKESFPLTVTSAQKNPTAFYLCASSIGRDVDEQFFGPGTRLTVL.

The chain is built from TRBV5-1 and TRBJ1-4; D unresolved. Trimming shortened V by 5 bases and J by 8 bases, and 13 bases separated the two germline ends. This CDR3 has 13 amino acids. The germline CDR1 and CDR2 sequences are SGHRS and YFSETQ. CDR3 sequence (DNA): TGCGCCAGCAGGGGTGAAGAAGGAGAAAAACTGTTTTTT. It codes for CASRGEEGEKLFF.

The chain links TRBV9 to TRBJ1-6, with TRBD1 as a possible D gene (6 bases). Germline CDR1 is SGDLS and CDR2 is YYNGEE. The CDR3 consists of 15 residues. Trimming pared 0 bases from V and 6 bases from J, leaving 10 bases between. CDR3 amino acids: CASSVDRTANSPLHF. CDR3 DNA sequence: TGTGCCAGCAGCGTAGACAGGACAGCTAATTCACCCCTCCACTTT.

V gene TRBV3-1 (or the pseudogene TRBV3-2) combines with J gene TRBJ2-2; D perhaps matches TRBD1 (5 bases). CDR1 is LGHDT and CDR2 is YNNKEL in the germline V gene (reference sequence). The CDR3 runs 15 residues. Trimming pared 2 bases from V and 5 bases from J, leaving 12 bases between. CDR3 loop: CASSQSLGDTGELFF. DNA of the CDR3: TGTGCCAGCAGCCAATCATTAGGGGATACCGGGGAGCTGTTTTTT.

This chain connects TRBV6-1 to TRBJ2-1; 7 nucleotides match TRBD1. CDR1 is MNHNS and CDR2 is SASEGT in the germline V gene. V lost 4 bases and J lost 7; bases outside the gene matches: 13. The CDR3 contains 16 residues. CDR3 DNA sequence: TGTGCCAGCAGTGCACGACAGGGTTTCACAGGAAATGAGCAGTTCTTC. As protein: CASSARQGFTGNEQFF.

V and J are TRBV11-2 and TRBJ1-1; D is unresolved. CDR1 SGHAT and CDR2 FQNNGV come from the germline V gene. The CDR3 runs to 13 residues. Trimming removed 3 bases at V and 3 bases at J, with 8 bases between. In DNA form, the CDR3 reads TGTGCCAGCAGCTTGACGAGGGACACTGAAGCTTTCTTT. Translation gives CASSLTRDTEAFF.

The chain recombines TRBV10-2 with TRBJ2-1; D is ambiguous. The CDR3 runs to 12 residues. Deletions cut 0 bases from V and 3 bases from J, with 0 bases between. Per the germline V gene, CDR1 is WSHSY and CDR2 is SAAADI. Here the CDR3 DNA reads TGCGCCAGCAGTGAGTCCTACAATGAGCAGTTCTTC. It encodes CASSESYNEQFF.